This T cell receptor (beta chain) was documented in a study of blood T cell repertoires in COVID-19. Germline V gene sequence: CDR1 SGHDT, CDR2 YYEEEE. The CDR3 has 15 residues. V was clipped by 2 bases and J by 5 bases; unmatched bases: 4. The method was immunoSEQ multiplex PCR; TCRdb's version includes in-frame clones alone and lacks a portion of them. The sample yields 200,000 to 300,000 clones, about 87% seen once. Source material: peripheral blood. The receptor's source is a human donor in a cohort sampled during active COVID-19. The chain joins TRBV5-6 to TRBJ1-4, with 9 bases identical to TRBD1. The CDR3 DNA reads TGTGCCAGCAGCTTCAGGACAGGGGTGAATGAAAAACTGTTTTTT. It codes for CASSFRTGVNEKLFF.